This T cell receptor beta chain was found in a study of human CD8 memory T cell subsets. Study conclusions and caveats: Measured by normalized Shannon-Wiener diversity, stem-like memory and precursor exhausted T cells were similarly high in diversity, which was not the case for effector memory cells. By Chao1 estimates, precursor exhausted T cells appeared less diverse than stem-like memory T cells.

The TSTEM subset meant CD8+ memory cells that were CCR7+, PD-1- and TIGIT-. Extraction drew RNA from duplicate vials of under 190,000 sorted CD8+ T cells for each subset. There are 18 residues in the CDR3. The germline CDR1 and CDR2 sequences are SGHRS and YFSETQ. As for this clonotype: Its antigen is still unknown.

UMI-labeled 5' RACE produced the TCR beta libraries. TCRdb re-analyzed the 5' RACE reads; it lists each CDR3 protein once, without DNA. Its clone listing holds 15,000 or so distinct CDR3 sequences. The chain joins TRBV5-1 to TRBJ2-7; absent DNA, TCRdb's TRBD1 call cannot be checked. The source is a human donor in good health. The source material was CD8+ stem-like memory T cells (TSCM and TCM) sorted from PBMCs. Stated subset: stem-like memory CD8 T cells (TSTEM), CCR7+ PD-1- TIGIT-. This CDR3 reads CASSFPAGGRGEIYEQYF. Based on the CDR3 plus reference TRBV5-1 and TRBJ2-7, the full variable domain is KAGVTQTPRYLIKTRGQQVTLSCSPISGHRSVSWYQQTPGQGLQFLFEYFSETQRNKGNFPGRFSGRQFSNSRSEMNVSTLELGDSALYLCASSFPAGGRGEIYEQYFGPGTRLTVT.